Below are 7 T cell receptor beta chains sequenced from a single sample in a study of neurological immune-mediated disorders. TCRdb processed the 5' RACE reads anew with MiXCR; each CDR3 protein has one entry. The table includes 45,000 to 65,000 distinct CDR3 sequences, around 4.4% detected once. The sample was PBMCs. The receptors derive from a man aged 50 to 60 with multiple sclerosis.

This clonotype was seen repeatedly, ten times or more. The chain links TRBV20-1 to TRBJ1-3; TRBD1 might be the D (6 bases). Germline CDR1 DFQATT, CDR2 SNEGSKA (reference sequence). V gave up 4 bases and J gave up 3 bases, with 7 bases separating them. The CDR3 has 12 amino acids. The CDR3 reads CSATQGGNTIYF. The CDR3 coding sequence is TGCAGTGCTACACAGGGTGGAAACACCATATATTTT.

This clonotype was detected ten times or more. CDR3 sequence (DNA): TGCAGTGCTAACGGACGTACCCCTAGCTCCTACAATGAGCAGTTCTTC. Translation gives CSANGRTPSSYNEQFF. This sequence joins TRBV20-1 and TRBJ2-1, with D hard to call. Germline assignment: CDR1 DFQATT and CDR2 SNEGSKA (reference sequence). The CDR3 contains 16 residues. Trimming stripped 4 bases from V and 0 bases from J, with 16 bases between.

This clonotype was observed many times. The chain combines TRBV5-1 with TRBJ2-3; D is unclear. CDR1 and CDR2 (germline): SGHRS, YFSETQ. There are 15 residues in the CDR3. The V and J ends lost 1 base and 5 bases respectively, with 14 bases between them. The CDR3 nucleotides read TGCGCCAGCAGCTTGAGTAGCCCTCGGGTAGATACGCAGTATTTT. Amino acids: CASSLSSPRVDTQYF. The full variable domain, in which reference TRBV5-1 and TRBJ2-3 provide the parts outside the CDR3, is KAGVTQTPRYLIKTRGQQVTLSCSPISGHRSVSWYQQTPGQGLQFLFEYFSETQRNKGNFPGRFSGRQFSNSRSEMNVSTLELGDSALYLCASSLSSPRVDTQYFGPGTRLTVL.

This clonotype was counted at least ten times. The V gene is TRBV2, the J gene TRBJ1-6; 8 positions match TRBD1. Germline-derived CDR1 and CDR2 are SNHLY and FYNNEI. CDR3 size: 14 residues. V shed 3 bases and J 9 bases; nucleotides not matched to a gene: 4. The CDR3 here is CASSEAGGTSPLHF. The CDR3 region has the DNA TGTGCCAGCAGTGAGGCAGGGGGCACTTCACCCCTCCACTTT.

The table lists this clonotype with many counts. V gene TRBV7-8 combines with J gene TRBJ2-3; D is ambiguous. Per the germline V gene, CDR1 is SGHVS and CDR2 is FQNEAQ. Deletions cut 10 bases from V and 0 bases from J, with 14 bases between. This CDR3 contains 14 residues. CDR3 protein: CATAPLSSTDTQYF. CDR3 DNA: TGTGCCACCGCTCCCCTCTCTAGCACAGATACGCAGTATTTT.

This clonotype was observed many times. The V gene is TRBV5-6, the J gene TRBJ1-4, with 9 bases fitting TRBD1. The V gene's germline CDR1 is SGHDT and CDR2 YYEEEE. The CDR3 spans 14 residues. The V and J ends lost 2 bases and 12 bases, in that order; junction bases with no gene match: 8. The CDR3 region is CASSLRDRDGELFF. The CDR3 DNA reads as TGTGCCAGCAGCTTACGGGACAGGGATGGTGAACTGTTTTTT.

The J gene is TRBJ2-2, the V gene TRBV7-9, with D perhaps TRBD2 (6 bases). This CDR3 spans 15 amino acids. V was cut by 7 bases and J by 5 bases, with 17 bases left in between. The germline V gene encodes CDR1 SEHNR and CDR2 FQNEAQ (reference sequence). The CDR3 DNA reads as TGTGCCAGCACCCCCCAGGAGGGCTTTACCGGGGAGCTGTTTTTT. Translated, it gives CASTPQEGFTGELFF.